This T cell receptor (beta chain) was sequenced during a study of T cell repertoires in cytomegalovirus infection. Whole-study findings and limits: Totalled public TCR beta family frequency picked out people who carried CMV plus the relevant HLA.

TCRdb recomputed calls from the reads with MiXCR, one row per CDR3 protein. This sample has roughly 310,000 distinct CDR3 sequences, with about 28% found just once. Details on this clonotype: Its antigen is not known.

The CDR3 consists of 13 residues. Germline loops: CDR1 MNHEY, CDR2 SVGAGI. V was pared by 7 bases and J by 0 bases, with 9 bases between. The sequence derives from a human donor in good health (CMV status not recorded). Some clones in this sample may be carry-over from other donors' samples. The chain combines TRBV6-5 with TRBJ1-2; a possible D gene is TRBD1 (5 bases). The sequenced sample was cultured PBMCs, obtained from culture after CMV antigen stimulation. The CDR3: CASTTATNYGYTF. The CDR3 bases are TGTGCCAGCACGACAGCCACTAACTATGGCTACACCTTC.